The present TCR beta chain was sequenced within a study of OX40 agonist ivuxolimab in advanced cancers. Study-level information: A male proportion of over 70% was recorded, with mean age about 54 years and range roughly 23 to 79.

With regard to this clone: The antigen is unknown.

Repertoires were generated with immunoSEQ multiplex PCR, while TCRdb's copy carries only in-frame clones and drops some. This table holds 69,000 or so clones, over 75% found once. Patients with a history of autoimmune disease or on systemic immunosuppression were excluded. Trimming removed 6 bases from V and 0 bases from J; junction bases left unmatched: 10. Germline CDR1 KGHSH, CDR2 LQKENI. The CDR3 length is 17 residues. Study results and limitations: Relatively little clonal expansion, among the lowest observed, appeared in partial responders at 0.1-3.0 mg/kg.

The source material was CD4+ or CD8+ T cells sorted from blood, sampled in a trial of the OX40 agonist ivuxolimab. J is TRBJ2-7 and V is TRBV18; 11 bases fit TRBD2. This TCR derives from an adult with an advanced solid tumor such as melanoma, head and neck, liver or kidney cancer. CDR3 residues: CASSTASGGSSSYEQYF. The CDR3 bases are TGTGCCAGCTCCACAGCTAGCGGGGGGTCTAGCTCCTACGAGCAGTACTTC.